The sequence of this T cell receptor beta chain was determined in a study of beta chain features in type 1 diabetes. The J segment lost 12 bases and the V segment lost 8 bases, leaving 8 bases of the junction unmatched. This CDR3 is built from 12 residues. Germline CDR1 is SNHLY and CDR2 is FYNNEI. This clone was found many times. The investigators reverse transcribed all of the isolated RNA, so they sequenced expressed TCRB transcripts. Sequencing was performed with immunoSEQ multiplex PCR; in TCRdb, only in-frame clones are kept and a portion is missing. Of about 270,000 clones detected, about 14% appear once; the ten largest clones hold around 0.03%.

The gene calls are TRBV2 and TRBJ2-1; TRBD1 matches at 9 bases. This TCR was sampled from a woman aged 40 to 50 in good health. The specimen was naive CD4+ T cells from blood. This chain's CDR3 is CASRQGGTGQFF. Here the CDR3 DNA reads TGTGCCAGCCGACAGGGGGGGACAGGGCAGTTCTTC. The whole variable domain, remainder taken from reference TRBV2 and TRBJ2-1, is EPEVTQTPSHQVTQMGQEVILRCVPISNHLYFYWYRQILGQKVEFLVSFYNNEISEKSEIFDDQFSVERPDGSNFTLKIRSTKLEDSAMYFCASRQGGTGQFFGPGTRLTVL.